The 18 T cell receptor beta chains given below trace back to one sample, sequenced in a study of T cell repertoires in ileal Crohn's disease. The time point here: neoterminal ileum biopsy at postoperative endoscopy, about 6 months after surgery. Method: immunoSEQ multiplex PCR; TCRdb's copy keeps in-frame clones and lacks some. The sample lists roughly 5,300 clones, nearly 80% seen once, with less than 35% in the top ten. The material sequenced was ileal tissue. The origin of the receptors is an adult with Crohn's disease.

This rearrangement joins TRBV4-1 to TRBJ2-1; the D gene is possibly TRBD1 (5 bases). V gave up 4 bases and J gave up 6 bases, with 13 bases separating them. The CDR3 spans 14 residues. Germline assignment: CDR1 MGHRA and CDR2 YSYEKL. As DNA, the CDR3 is TGCGCCAGCAGCCCCTCCTTAGGGGCCAATGAGCAGTTCTTC. This codes for CASSPSLGANEQFF.

This clone was seen a few times. The V call is TRBV5-1, the J call TRBJ2-5; D not resolved. This CDR3 has 13 amino acids. The germline V gene encodes CDR1 SGHRS and CDR2 YFSETQ. Trimming pared 0 bases from V and 2 bases from J, leaving 5 bases between. The CDR3 sequence is CASSLVPQETQYF. DNA of the CDR3: TGCGCCAGCAGCTTGGTTCCTCAAGAGACCCAGTACTTC.

The chain is built from TRBV4-1 and TRBJ1-6; D perhaps matches TRBD1 (5 bases). Per the germline V gene, CDR1 is MGHRA and CDR2 is YSYEKL. The ends were cut back, 6 bases at V and 4 bases at J, with 19 bases in the middle. The CDR3 totals 17 residues. The CDR3 here is CASSQPLGVLYNSPLHF. The CDR3 region has the DNA TGCGCCAGCAGTCAACCTTTAGGGGTCCTGTATAATTCACCCCTCCACTTT.

The chain recombines TRBV5-6 with TRBJ2-1, with 11 bases fitting TRBD1. The CDR3 has 17 residues. The germline V gene has CDR1 SGHDT and CDR2 YYEEEE. V lost 2 bases to trimming and J lost 9 bases; unmatched junction nucleotides: 13. Written as DNA, the CDR3 is TGTGCCAGCAGCTTCCGGGTTGGACAGGGGGCCAGGTTTGAGCAGTTCTTC. This gives the protein CASSFRVGQGARFEQFF.

The chain links TRBV25-1 to TRBJ1-3; 7 bases fit TRBD1. V lost 6 bases to trimming and J lost 0 bases; unmatched junction nucleotides: 8. From germline, CDR1 is MGHDK and CDR2 SYGVNS. There are 16 residues in the CDR3. In DNA, the CDR3 is TGTGCCAGCAGCCGGGGACAGACCTACTCTGGAAACACCATATATTTT. This encodes CASSRGQTYSGNTIYF.

This clone was found a few times. V and J are TRBV6-1 and TRBJ2-6; D is perhaps TRBD1 (6 bases). CDR3 length: 15 amino acids. V was shortened by 6 bases and J by 0 bases, with 9 bases between the two germline ends. Per germline, CDR1 MNHNS and CDR2 SASEGT. The CDR3 coding sequence is TGTGCCAGCAGGGAACAGGGCTCTGGGGCCAACGTCCTGACTTTC. The encoded protein is CASREQGSGANVLTF.

The chain combines TRBV7-9 with TRBJ1-5; 7 nucleotides agree with TRBD1. Germline CDR1 reads SEHNR; CDR2 reads FQNEAQ (reference sequence). This CDR3 has 17 amino acids. V dropped 3 bases and J dropped 2; count of bases not matched to a gene: 10. The DNA for the CDR3 is TGTGCCAGCAGCTTGGGGTTGACAGGGATTGGCAATCAGCCCCAGCATTTT. Encoded protein: CASSLGLTGIGNQPQHF.

The J gene is TRBJ2-7, the V gene TRBV4-3, with D uncertain. Trimming took 0 bases from V and 4 from J, leaving 7 bases between them. Germline loops: CDR1 LGHNA, CDR2 YSLEER. The CDR3 has 13 amino acids. The CDR3 spells CASSQDHTYEQYF. The DNA for the CDR3 is TGCGCCAGCAGCCAAGATCACACGTACGAGCAGTACTTC.

J is TRBJ2-2 and V is TRBV5-5; 9 bases line up with TRBD1. With V trimmed by 4 bases and J by 9 bases, 7 bases remained unmatched. The CDR3 sequence is 14 residues long. CDR1 is SGHKS and CDR2 is YYEKEE in the germline V gene (reference sequence). The CDR3, as DNA: TGTGCCAGCAGCACAGGGGGCGGAAAAAGGGAGCTGTTTTTT. Residues: CASSTGGGKRELFF.

The gene calls are TRBV5-4 and TRBJ2-3; 12 bases agree with TRBD2. V was pared by 4 bases and J by 4 bases, with 10 bases of the junction left unmatched. Germline V CDR1 and CDR2: SGHNT, YYREEE (reference sequence). The length of the CDR3 is 17 residues. The CDR3 DNA follows: TGTGCCAGCAGCCCGACACCGACTAGCGGGGGTGCAGATACGCAGTATTTT. Its translation is CASSPTPTSGGADTQYF.

This clone was detected only once. V usage is TRBV18 and J usage is TRBJ1-5; TRBD1 agrees at 8 bases. CDR3 length equals 16 residues. V dropped 3 bases and J dropped 4; count of bases not matched to a gene: 8. Germline V gene sequence: CDR1 KGHSH, CDR2 LQKENI. The CDR3 here is CASSPGDRISNQPQHF. The CDR3 DNA reads as TGTGCCAGCTCACCCGGGGACAGGATAAGTAATCAGCCCCAGCATTTT.

The chain joins TRBV5-1 to TRBJ2-5, with D tentatively TRBD2 (5 bases). Germline V gives CDR1 SGHRS, CDR2 YFSETQ. Trimming shortened V by 5 bases and J by 2 bases, and 13 bases separated the two germline ends. The CDR3 is made up of 14 amino acids. CDR3 amino acids: CASRQTTSQETQYF. CDR3 DNA: TGCGCCAGCAGACAGACTACATCTCAAGAGACCCAGTACTTC.

This clone is medium-sized within its sample. V is TRBV7-8 and J is TRBJ2-7; D is possibly TRBD2 (6 bases). V lost 5 bases to trimming and J lost 6 bases, with 20 bases between them. From germline, CDR1 is SGHVS and CDR2 FQNEAQ. The CDR3 sequence is 15 residues long. CDR3 residues: CASSLLTAGLGEQYF. DNA for the CDR3: TGTGCCAGCAGCCTTCTAACCGCGGGGTTGGGCGAGCAGTACTTC.

This chain uses TRBV19 with TRBJ2-7, with a weak D call TRBD2 (5 bases). This CDR3 is built from 13 residues. Germline V lookup: CDR1 LNHDA, CDR2 SQIVND (reference sequence). V was shortened by 4 bases and J by 5 bases, with 12 bases between the two germline ends. The CDR3 loop reads CASSNGIQNEQYF. DNA of the CDR3: TGTGCCAGTAGTAACGGGATCCAAAACGAGCAGTACTTC.

V and J are TRBV5-1 and TRBJ2-7; weak D call: TRBD1 (5 bases). The CDR3 contains 13 residues. Germline V lookup: CDR1 SGHRS, CDR2 YFSETQ. The V gene lost 0 bases and the J gene lost 9 bases, with 13 bases spanning the gap. In nucleotides, the CDR3 is TGCGCCAGCAGCTTGGCGGCAGGGCGTGGGCAGTACTTC. This codes for CASSLAAGRGQYF. The full variable domain, with the rest looked up from reference TRBV5-1 and TRBJ2-7, is KAGVTQTPRYLIKTRGQQVTLSCSPISGHRSVSWYQQTPGQGLQFLFEYFSETQRNKGNFPGRFSGRQFSNSRSEMNVSTLELGDSALYLCASSLAAGRGQYFGPGTRLTVT.

The CDR3, as DNA: TGTGCCAGCAGTACTGACTACCAGCGGGCCTACGAGCAGTACTTC. Translation gives CASSTDYQRAYEQYF. This sequence joins TRBV6-9 and TRBJ2-7, with a tentative D call TRBD2 (6 bases). Trimming cost V 5 bases and J 2 bases, with 16 bases left between them. The CDR3 consists of 15 residues. The germline CDR1 and CDR2 sequences are MNHGY and SVAAGI.

This clone was seen a single time. The chain couples TRBV6-1 to TRBJ2-2, with 10 positions matching TRBD1. There are 16 residues in the CDR3. Per germline, CDR1 MNHNS and CDR2 SASEGT. The ends lost 0 bases at V and 6 bases at J; junction bases unmatched: 4. DNA for the CDR3: TGTGCCAGCAGTGAAGCCACGGGACAGGGGCCCGGGGAGCTGTTTTTT. Translated: CASSEATGQGPGELFF.

The CDR3 DNA is TGTGCCAGCTCTTCCGGGGGGGGCTCCTACAATGAGCAGTTCTTC. Residues: CASSSGGGSYNEQFF. The chain carries TRBV7-7 and TRBJ2-1, with 8 nucleotides matching TRBD2. Germline V gene sequence: CDR1 SSHAT, CDR2 FNYEAQ (reference sequence). V lost 8 bases and J lost 0; bases outside the gene matches: 6. The CDR3 runs to 15 residues.